This T cell receptor beta chain was sequenced in a study of blood T cell repertoires in COVID-19. As for the study in general: Acute and convalescent COVID-19 samples came from the United States, Italy and Spain. PBMCs, B-cell-depleted T cells, or T cells provided the cDNA or gDNA that made up the material.

Per the original data handling: Reference gene primer amplification gave nucleated cell count estimates. Clones were read by immunoSEQ multiplex PCR, and TCRdb kept only the in-frame ones, dropping some. V and J calls plus clone size are reproduced from that table; the DNA served to infer D and trimming. The table includes under 85,000 clones, about 82% detected once. The V gene's germline CDR1 is MDHEN and CDR2 SYDVKM. Trimming pared 6 bases from V and 4 bases from J, leaving 16 bases between. The CDR3 is made up of 14 amino acids. The source is a human donor in a cohort sampled during active COVID-19. The chain joins TRBV28 to TRBJ2-7; TRBD2 is a possible D gene (6 bases). Sequenced input: peripheral blood. The CDR3 sequence: CASRRRGFKYEQYF. CDR3 DNA sequence: TGTGCCAGCAGACGTCGGGGGTTTAAGTACGAGCAGTACTTC.